A single sample is the source of the 20 T cell receptor beta chains below, sequenced in a study of blood T cell repertoires in COVID-19 (dated by TCRdb to about 2020). The library was made by the immunoSEQ multiplex PCR assay. Sourced from immuneACCESS, this table was stored by TCRdb with only in-frame sequences that have V and J called. A share of the clones is absent; for the studies checked, an unresolved V gene accounts for under half, and the remainder has no known explanation. Counted in this sample were some 100,000 clones; around nine tenths of them appeared once. The ten largest clones represent 6.5% to 9.5% of the sample. Sample: peripheral blood. These receptors all stem from a woman in her 70s with acute or convalescent COVID-19.

The chain couples TRBV5-1 to TRBJ2-3; D possibly corresponds to TRBD1 (5 bases). The V gene's germline CDR1 is SGHRS and CDR2 YFSETQ. The CDR3 covers 14 residues. V shed 0 bases and J shed 2 bases, with 7 bases lying between them. The CDR3 loop is CASSLGQNTDTQYF. CDR3 DNA sequence: TGCGCCAGCAGCTTGGGACAGAACACAGATACGCAGTATTTT.

This clone was recorded a few times. The chain combines TRBV19 with TRBJ1-2; 10 bases map to TRBD1. Germline trimming cut 4 bases from V and 9 bases from J; bases unmatched to any gene: 5. This CDR3 comprises 13 residues. Germline loops: CDR1 LNHDA, CDR2 SQIVND (reference sequence). Here the CDR3 reads CASSTPGQGSYTF. Here the CDR3 DNA reads TGTGCCAGTAGTACTCCGGGACAGGGGAGCTACACCTTC.

The rearrangement uses TRBV15 and TRBJ1-5; TRBD1 matches 8 bases. The V gene end was trimmed by 0 bases and the J gene end by 0 bases; junction bases not matched to a gene: 16. CDR1 and CDR2 (germline): LNHNV, YYDKDF (reference sequence). The CDR3 has 21 amino acids. In DNA, the CDR3 is TGTGCCACCAGCAGAGATGATCCCTCCAGGGGGCGCCTCAGTAGCAATCAGCCCCAGCATTTT. This codes for CATSRDDPSRGRLSSNQPQHF.

In this sample, this clone turned up once. This chain connects TRBV9 to TRBJ1-1; D unclear. This CDR3 contains 12 residues. Germline CDR1 SGDLS, CDR2 YYNGEE. V lost 0 bases and J lost 7, with 7 bases in between. The CDR3 sequence: CASSVVTGEAFF. CDR3 nucleotide sequence: TGTGCCAGCAGCGTAGTAACTGGTGAAGCTTTCTTT.

This clone was counted a few times. This chain joins TRBV7-3 and TRBJ2-1; 11 bases are shared with TRBD2. With V trimmed by 6 bases and J by 6 bases, 7 bases remained unmatched. This CDR3 has 15 residues. The germline V gene has CDR1 SGHTA and CDR2 FQGTGA. The CDR3 loop is CASSSTSGSSNEQFF. CDR3 nucleotides: TGTGCCAGCAGTTCCACTAGCGGGAGTTCCAATGAGCAGTTCTTC. Full variable domain (remainder filled in from reference TRBV7-3 and TRBJ2-1): GAGVSQTPSNKVTEKGKYVELRCDPISGHTALYWYRQSLGQGPEFLIYFQGTGAADDSGLPNDRFFAVRPEGSVSTLKIQRTERGDSAVYLCASSSTSGSSNEQFFGPGTRLTVL.

This clone was detected a few times. V gene TRBV11-3 combines with J gene TRBJ1-1, with unresolved D. CDR1 and CDR2 (germline): SGHNT, YENEEA. The CDR3 loop spans 13 amino acids. V lost 0 bases, J lost 10 bases, and 12 bases lay in between. For the CDR3, the DNA is TGTGCCAGCAGCTTAGATAATGCGGATAGAGCTTTCTTT. This codes for CASSLDNADRAFF. Using reference TRBV11-3 and TRBJ1-1 for the parts outside the CDR3, the full variable domain is EAGVVQSPRYKIIEKKQPVAFWCNPISGHNTLYWYLQNLGQGPELLIRYENEEAVDDSQLPKDRFSAERLKGVDSTLKIQPAELGDSAVYLCASSLDNADRAFFGQGTRLTVV.

The J gene is TRBJ2-1, the V gene TRBV7-9; possible D gene TRBD1, 7 bases. This CDR3 has 15 residues. Trimming took 7 bases from V and 6 from J, leaving 19 bases between them. CDR1 is SEHNR and CDR2 is FQNEAQ in the germline V gene (reference sequence). CDR3 residues: CASIRLAGGLNEQFF. The DNA for the CDR3 is TGTGCCAGCATCCGTCTGGCAGGGGGACTCAATGAGCAGTTCTTC.

V and J are TRBV9 and TRBJ2-2, with D possibly matching TRBD2 (6 bases). V dropped 0 bases and J dropped 4 bases, with 13 bases sitting between them. Germline CDR1 SGDLS, CDR2 YYNGEE. This CDR3 is built from 16 residues. The CDR3 loop is CASSVASATSTGELFF. The CDR3 DNA follows: TGTGCCAGCAGCGTAGCTTCGGCGACTAGCACCGGGGAGCTGTTTTTT.

The rearrangement uses TRBV6-5 and TRBJ1-1; the match to TRBD1 covers 8 bases. This CDR3 contains 14 residues. With 6 bases clipped from V and 6 bases from J, the junction kept 9 bases outside the gene matches. Germline assignment: CDR1 MNHEY and CDR2 SVGAGI. The CDR3 loop reads CASRKDREVSEAFF. CDR3 bases: TGTGCCAGCAGGAAGGACAGGGAAGTATCTGAAGCTTTCTTT.

Here the CDR3 DNA reads TGTGCCAGTAGTTTGGCCGGAGACCCCCTTCGTGGCTACACCTTC. The encoded protein is CASSLAGDPLRGYTF. V usage is TRBV19 and J usage is TRBJ1-2; D unclear. The CDR3 covers 15 residues. Germline CDR1 and CDR2: LNHDA and SQIVND (reference sequence). Between the trimmed V and J ends, which lost 5 bases and 7 bases, there was a span of 20 bases.

The rearrangement joins TRBV6-6 to TRBJ1-2, with 12 bases aligning to TRBD1. V shed 5 bases and J 12 bases; nucleotides not matched to a gene: 4. Germline values: CDR1 MNHNY, CDR2 SVGAGI (reference sequence). The CDR3 sequence is 12 residues long. The CDR3 sequence is CASSTGQGAHTF. The CDR3 DNA follows: TGTGCCAGCAGTACGGGACAGGGGGCGCACACCTTC.

V and J are TRBV7-3 and TRBJ2-3; 11 positions agree with TRBD2. Germline values: CDR1 SGHTA, CDR2 FQGTGA. The CDR3 is 18 residues long. V lost 5 bases to trimming and J lost 2 bases; unmatched junction nucleotides: 12. This chain's CDR3 is CASSLTPGTSGVTDTQYF. The CDR3 region has the DNA TGTGCCAGCAGCCTCACACCTGGGACTAGCGGAGTCACAGATACGCAGTATTTT.

The chain couples TRBV9 to TRBJ2-1; 10 positions agree with TRBD1. V lost 2 bases to trimming and J lost 9 bases; unmatched junction nucleotides: 2. The CDR3 has 13 residues. CDR1 SGDLS and CDR2 YYNGEE come from the germline V gene. CDR3 loop: CASSVWDRGEQFF. In DNA form, the CDR3 reads TGTGCCAGCAGCGTTTGGGACAGGGGTGAGCAGTTCTTC.

The chain employs TRBV28 and TRBJ2-2; D call uncertain. Trimming removed 3 bases at V and 0 bases at J, with 5 bases between. This CDR3 contains 14 residues. CDR1 MDHEN and CDR2 SYDVKM come from the germline V gene. CDR3 in amino acids: CASSFIANTGELFF. The CDR3 nucleotides read TGTGCCAGCAGTTTTATCGCGAACACCGGGGAGCTGTTTTTT. Combining the CDR3 with reference TRBV28 and TRBJ2-2 gives the whole variable domain DVKVTQSSRYLVKRTGEKVFLECVQDMDHENMFWYRQDPGLGLRLIYFSYDVKMKEKGDIPEGYSVSREKKERFSLILESASTNQTSMYLCASSFIANTGELFFGEGSRLTVL.

The rearrangement joins TRBV6-5 to TRBJ2-7; weak D call: TRBD1 (6 bases). V lost 4 bases and J 1 base, leaving 8 bases between the germline ends. Per the germline V gene, CDR1 is MNHEY and CDR2 is SVGAGI. The CDR3 is 13 residues long. CDR3 nucleotide sequence: TGTGCCAGCAGTTCCGACAGGTCCTACGAGCAGTACTTC. Protein sequence: CASSSDRSYEQYF.

The V and J genes are TRBV19 and TRBJ1-5; maybe TRBD1 (6 bases). Per the germline V gene, CDR1 is LNHDA and CDR2 is SQIVND (reference sequence). V was cut by 4 bases and J by 0 bases, with 10 bases left in between. The CDR3 contains 15 residues. The CDR3 here is CASSKGQPSNQPQHF. For the CDR3, the DNA is TGTGCCAGTAGTAAGGGACAACCTAGCAATCAGCCCCAGCATTTT.

This clone came up once. The chain joins TRBV28 to TRBJ2-7; 8 bases agree with TRBD1. Trimming took 8 bases from V and 5 from J; bases not matched to a gene: 11. This CDR3 contains 14 residues. Germline values: CDR1 MDHEN, CDR2 SYDVKM. As DNA, the CDR3 is TGTGCCAGCCCCCCCCGGGACAGGTTCCACGAGCAGTACTTC. Its translation: CASPPRDRFHEQYF.

The rearrangement joins TRBV5-4 to TRBJ2-5; D is unresolved. This CDR3 contains 15 residues. Germline CDR1 SGHNT, CDR2 YYREEE (reference sequence). With 2 bases removed from V and 4 bases from J, the gap between germline ends came to 15 bases. CDR3 region: CASSFEAAKTETQYF. CDR3 DNA: TGTGCCAGCAGCTTCGAAGCAGCGAAAACAGAGACCCAGTACTTC.

The chain employs TRBV6-5 and TRBJ2-7, with 7 bases matching TRBD1. After removal of 7 bases from V and 7 bases from J, the junction contained 4 bases not matched to a gene. The CDR3 runs 11 residues. The germline gives CDR1 MNHEY, CDR2 SVGAGI. The CDR3 protein is CASTKTGEQYF. The CDR3, as DNA: TGTGCCAGCACTAAGACAGGGGAGCAGTACTTC.

The rearrangement links TRBV27 to TRBJ2-1; tentatively, D is TRBD1 (5 bases). Germline V lookup: CDR1 MNHEY, CDR2 SMNVEV (reference sequence). The CDR3 covers 15 residues. The V end lost 3 bases, the J end lost 8 bases, and 17 bases lay between the germline ends. CDR3 residues: CASSFNIGRVDEQFF. In DNA form, the CDR3 reads TGTGCCAGCAGTTTTAACATCGGCAGGGTGGATGAGCAGTTCTTC.